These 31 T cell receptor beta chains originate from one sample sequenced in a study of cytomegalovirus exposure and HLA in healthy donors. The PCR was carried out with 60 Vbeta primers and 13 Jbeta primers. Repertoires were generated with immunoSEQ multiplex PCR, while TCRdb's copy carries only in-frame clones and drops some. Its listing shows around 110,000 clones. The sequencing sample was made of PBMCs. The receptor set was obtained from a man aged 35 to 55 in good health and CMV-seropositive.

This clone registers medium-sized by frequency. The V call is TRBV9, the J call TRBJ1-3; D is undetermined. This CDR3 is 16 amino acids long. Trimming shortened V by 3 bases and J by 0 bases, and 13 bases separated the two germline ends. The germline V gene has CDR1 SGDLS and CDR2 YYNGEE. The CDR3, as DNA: TGTGCCAGCAGCGCCCGACGGGATGACTCTGGAAACACCATATATTTT. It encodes CASSARRDDSGNTIYF.

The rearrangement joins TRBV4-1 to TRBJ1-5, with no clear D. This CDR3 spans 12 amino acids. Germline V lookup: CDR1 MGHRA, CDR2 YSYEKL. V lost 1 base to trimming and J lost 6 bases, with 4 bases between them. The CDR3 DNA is TGCGCCAGCAGCCAAGGAGGTCAGCCCCAGCATTTT. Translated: CASSQGGQPQHF.

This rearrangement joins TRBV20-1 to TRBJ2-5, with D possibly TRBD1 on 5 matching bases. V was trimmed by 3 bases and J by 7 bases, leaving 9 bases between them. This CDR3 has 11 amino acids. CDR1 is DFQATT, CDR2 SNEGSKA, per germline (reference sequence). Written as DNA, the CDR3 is TGCAGTGCTAGTCTCACAGGGACCCAGTACTTC. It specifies CSASLTGTQYF.

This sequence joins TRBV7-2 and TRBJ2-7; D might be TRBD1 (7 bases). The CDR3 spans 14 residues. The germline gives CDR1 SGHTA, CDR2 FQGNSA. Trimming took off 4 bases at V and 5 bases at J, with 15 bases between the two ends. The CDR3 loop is CASSSRTGGDEQYF. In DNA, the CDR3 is TGTGCCAGCAGCTCTAGGACAGGAGGGGACGAGCAGTACTTC.

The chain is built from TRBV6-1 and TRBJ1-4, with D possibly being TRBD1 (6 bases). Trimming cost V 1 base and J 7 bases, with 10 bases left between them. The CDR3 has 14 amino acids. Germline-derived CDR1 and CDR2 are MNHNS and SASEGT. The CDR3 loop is CASSEDRVSEKLFF. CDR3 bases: TGTGCCAGCAGTGAAGACAGGGTCAGTGAAAAACTGTTTTTT.

This chain's CDR3 is CASSEVAGGFETQYF. The CDR3 region has the DNA TGTGCCAGCAGTGAGGTAGCGGGGGGCTTCGAGACCCAGTACTTC. The V call is TRBV2, the J call TRBJ2-5; 10 nucleotides align to TRBD2. V gave up 3 bases and J gave up 5 bases; unmatched junction bases: 6. Germline V lookup: CDR1 SNHLY, CDR2 FYNNEI. The CDR3 runs to 15 residues.

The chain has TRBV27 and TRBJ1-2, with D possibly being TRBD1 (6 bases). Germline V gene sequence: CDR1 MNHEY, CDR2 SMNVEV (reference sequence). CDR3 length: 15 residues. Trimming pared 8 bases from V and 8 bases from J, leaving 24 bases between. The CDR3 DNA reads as TGTGCCAGCGGTGCATACCGGACAGATATTTTGGGCTACACCTTC. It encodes CASGAYRTDILGYTF.

CDR3 bases: TGTGCCAGCAGCTTCCAGGGGAGGGGCGAGCAGTACTTC. It is translated as CASSFQGRGEQYF. The V and J genes are TRBV5-5 and TRBJ2-7, with D possibly being TRBD2 (7 bases). V was trimmed by 2 bases and J by 6 bases, leaving 12 bases between them. Germline V gene data show CDR1 as SGHKS and CDR2 as YYEKEE (reference sequence). There are 13 residues in the CDR3.

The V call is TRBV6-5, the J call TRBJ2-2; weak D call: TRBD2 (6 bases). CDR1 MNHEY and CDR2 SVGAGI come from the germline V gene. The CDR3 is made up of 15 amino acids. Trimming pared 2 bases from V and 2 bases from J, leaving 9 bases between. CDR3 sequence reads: CASSYELANTGELFF. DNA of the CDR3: TGTGCCAGCAGTTACGAACTAGCCAACACCGGGGAGCTGTTTTTT.

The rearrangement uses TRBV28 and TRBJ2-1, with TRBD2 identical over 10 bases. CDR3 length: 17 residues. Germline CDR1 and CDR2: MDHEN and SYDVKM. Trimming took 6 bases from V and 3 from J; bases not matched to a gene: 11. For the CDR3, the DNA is TGTGCCAGCAGCCCTAGCGGACTAGCGGAAAACTACAATGAGCAGTTCTTC. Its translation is CASSPSGLAENYNEQFF. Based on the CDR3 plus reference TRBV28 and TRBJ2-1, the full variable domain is DVKVTQSSRYLVKRTGEKVFLECVQDMDHENMFWYRQDPGLGLRLIYFSYDVKMKEKGDIPEGYSVSREKKERFSLILESASTNQTSMYLCASSPSGLAENYNEQFFGPGTRLTVL.

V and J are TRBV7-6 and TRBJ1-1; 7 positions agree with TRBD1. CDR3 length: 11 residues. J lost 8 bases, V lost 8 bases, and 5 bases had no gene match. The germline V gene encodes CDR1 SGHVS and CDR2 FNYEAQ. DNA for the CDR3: TGTGCCAGCGGAGGGGGCAGGGAAGCTTTCTTT. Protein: CASGGGREAFF.

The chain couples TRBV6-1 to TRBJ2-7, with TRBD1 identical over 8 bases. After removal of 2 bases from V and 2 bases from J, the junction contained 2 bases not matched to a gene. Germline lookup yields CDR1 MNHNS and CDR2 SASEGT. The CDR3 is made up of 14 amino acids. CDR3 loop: CASSETGGAYEQYF. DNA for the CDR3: TGTGCCAGCAGTGAAACAGGGGGAGCCTACGAGCAGTACTTC.

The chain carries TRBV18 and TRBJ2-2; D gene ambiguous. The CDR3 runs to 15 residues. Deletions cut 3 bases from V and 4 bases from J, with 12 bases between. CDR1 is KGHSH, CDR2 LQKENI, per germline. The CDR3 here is CASSPEIRFTGELFF. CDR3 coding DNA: TGTGCCAGCTCACCCGAGATAAGATTCACCGGGGAGCTGTTTTTT.

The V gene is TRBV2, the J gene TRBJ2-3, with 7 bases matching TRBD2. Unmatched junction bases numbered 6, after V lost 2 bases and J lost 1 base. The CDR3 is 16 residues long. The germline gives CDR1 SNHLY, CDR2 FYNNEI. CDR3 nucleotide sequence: TGTGCCAGCAGTGAAAGGGACTACCTTCGCACAGATACGCAGTATTTT. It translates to CASSERDYLRTDTQYF.

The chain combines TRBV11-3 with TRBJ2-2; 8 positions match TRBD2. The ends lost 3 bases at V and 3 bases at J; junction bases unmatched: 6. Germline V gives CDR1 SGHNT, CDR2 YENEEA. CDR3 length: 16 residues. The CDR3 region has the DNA TGTGCCAGCAGCTTCGAGCGGGAGAATCACACCGGGGAGCTGTTTTTT. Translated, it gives CASSFERENHTGELFF.

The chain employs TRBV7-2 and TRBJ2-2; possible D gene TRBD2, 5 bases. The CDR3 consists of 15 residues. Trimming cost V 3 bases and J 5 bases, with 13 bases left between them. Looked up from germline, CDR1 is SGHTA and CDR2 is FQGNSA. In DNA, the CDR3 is TGTGCCAGCAGCTTGCATAGTCGCGGGACCGGGGAGCTGTTTTTT. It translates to CASSLHSRGTGELFF.

This chain's CDR3 is CATRQAGETQYF. DNA for the CDR3: TGTGCCACCCGCCAGGCGGGAGAGACCCAGTACTTC. The rearrangement joins TRBV19 to TRBJ2-5, with D possibly being TRBD2 (5 bases). The CDR3 has 12 amino acids. Trimming removed 10 bases from V and 4 bases from J, with 13 bases in between. Germline assignment: CDR1 LNHDA and CDR2 SQIVND (reference sequence).

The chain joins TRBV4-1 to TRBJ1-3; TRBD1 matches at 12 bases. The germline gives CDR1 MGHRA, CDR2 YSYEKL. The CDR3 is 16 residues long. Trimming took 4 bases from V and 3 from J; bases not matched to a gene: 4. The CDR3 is CASSPGQGAGGNTIYF. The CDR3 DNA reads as TGCGCCAGCAGCCCGGGACAGGGGGCCGGTGGAAACACCATATATTTT.

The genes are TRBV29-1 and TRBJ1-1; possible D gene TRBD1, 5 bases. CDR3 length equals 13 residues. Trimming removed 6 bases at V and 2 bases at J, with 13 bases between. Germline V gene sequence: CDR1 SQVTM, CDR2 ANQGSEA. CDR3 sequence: CSVRMGQNTEAFF. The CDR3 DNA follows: TGCAGCGTCCGCATGGGGCAAAACACTGAAGCTTTCTTT.

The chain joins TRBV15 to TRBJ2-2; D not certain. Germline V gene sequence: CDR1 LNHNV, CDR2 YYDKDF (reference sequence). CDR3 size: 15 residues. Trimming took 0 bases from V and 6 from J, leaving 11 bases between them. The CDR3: CATSRDLGVAGELFF. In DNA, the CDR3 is TGTGCCACCAGCAGAGACTTAGGAGTGGCCGGGGAGCTGTTTTTT.

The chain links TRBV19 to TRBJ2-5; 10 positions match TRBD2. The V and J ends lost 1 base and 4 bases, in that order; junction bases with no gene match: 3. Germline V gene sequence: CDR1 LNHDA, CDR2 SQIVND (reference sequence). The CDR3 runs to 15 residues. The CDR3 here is CASSIGAGGAETQYF. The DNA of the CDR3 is TGTGCCAGTAGTATAGGAGCGGGAGGGGCAGAGACCCAGTACTTC.

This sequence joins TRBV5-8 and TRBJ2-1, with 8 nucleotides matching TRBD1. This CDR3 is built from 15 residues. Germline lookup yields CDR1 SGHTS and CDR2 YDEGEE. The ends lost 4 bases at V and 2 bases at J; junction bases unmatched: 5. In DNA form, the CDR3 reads TGTGCCAGCAGCCCTAGACAGGGGCCCTACAATGAGCAGTTCTTC. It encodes CASSPRQGPYNEQFF.

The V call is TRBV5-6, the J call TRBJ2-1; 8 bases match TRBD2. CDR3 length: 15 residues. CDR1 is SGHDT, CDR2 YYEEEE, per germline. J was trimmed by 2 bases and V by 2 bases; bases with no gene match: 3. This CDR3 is CASSLAGVPYNEQFF. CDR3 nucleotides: TGTGCCAGCAGCTTAGCGGGAGTGCCCTACAATGAGCAGTTCTTC.

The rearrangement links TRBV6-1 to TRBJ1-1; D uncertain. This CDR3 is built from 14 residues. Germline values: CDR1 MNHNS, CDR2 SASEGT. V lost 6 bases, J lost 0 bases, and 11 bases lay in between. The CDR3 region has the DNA TGTGCCAGCAGGAGGTATATCATGAACACTGAAGCTTTCTTT. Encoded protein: CASRRYIMNTEAFF.

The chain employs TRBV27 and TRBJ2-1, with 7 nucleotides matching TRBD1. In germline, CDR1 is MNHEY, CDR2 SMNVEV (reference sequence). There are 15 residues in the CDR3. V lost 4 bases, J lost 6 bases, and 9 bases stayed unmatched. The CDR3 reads CASSSFPDRVNEQFF. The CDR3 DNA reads TGTGCCAGCAGTTCCTTTCCTGACAGGGTCAATGAGCAGTTCTTC.

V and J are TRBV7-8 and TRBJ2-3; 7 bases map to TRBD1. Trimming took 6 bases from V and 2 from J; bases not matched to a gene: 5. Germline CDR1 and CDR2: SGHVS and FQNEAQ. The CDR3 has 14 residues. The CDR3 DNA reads TGTGCCAGCAGTTACGGGACAGTCACAGATACGCAGTATTTT. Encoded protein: CASSYGTVTDTQYF.

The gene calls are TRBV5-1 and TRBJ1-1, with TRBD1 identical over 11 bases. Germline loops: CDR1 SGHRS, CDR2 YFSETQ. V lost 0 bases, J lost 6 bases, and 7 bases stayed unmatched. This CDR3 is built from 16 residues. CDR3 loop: CASSLGWDRGSPEAFF. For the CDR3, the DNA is TGCGCCAGCAGCTTGGGATGGGACAGGGGGTCCCCTGAAGCTTTCTTT.

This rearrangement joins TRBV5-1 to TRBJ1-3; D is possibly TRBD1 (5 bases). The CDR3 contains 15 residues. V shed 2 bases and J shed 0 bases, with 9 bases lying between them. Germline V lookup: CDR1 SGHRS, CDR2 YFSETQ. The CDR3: CASSLDRNSGNTIYF. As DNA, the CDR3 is TGCGCCAGCAGCTTAGACAGAAACTCTGGAAACACCATATATTTT.

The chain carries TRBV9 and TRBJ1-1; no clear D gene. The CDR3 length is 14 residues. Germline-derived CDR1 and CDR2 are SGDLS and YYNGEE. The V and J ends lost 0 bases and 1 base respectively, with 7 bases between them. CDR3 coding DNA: TGTGCCAGCAGCGTAGACTCGGGGAACACTGAAGCTTTCTTT. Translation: CASSVDSGNTEAFF.

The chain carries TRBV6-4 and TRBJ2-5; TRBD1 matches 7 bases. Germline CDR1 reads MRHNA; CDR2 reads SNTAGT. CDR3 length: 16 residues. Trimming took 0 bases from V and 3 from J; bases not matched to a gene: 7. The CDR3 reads CASSDSKTGLEETQYF. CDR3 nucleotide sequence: TGTGCCAGCAGTGACTCAAAGACAGGGCTCGAAGAGACCCAGTACTTC.

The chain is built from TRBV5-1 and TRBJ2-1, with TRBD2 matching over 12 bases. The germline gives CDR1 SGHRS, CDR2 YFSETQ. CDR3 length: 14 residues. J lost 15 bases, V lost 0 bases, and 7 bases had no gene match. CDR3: CASSLDPSGGAWFF. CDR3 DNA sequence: TGCGCCAGCAGCTTGGATCCTAGCGGGGGGGCGTGGTTCTTC.